This entry is about one T cell receptor beta chain. Its antigen is currently unknown. The junction does not match germline at one end; this may be a read error. This record belongs to a study of neurological immune-mediated disorders. Study conclusions and caveats: The most TCR clonal expansion was seen in HTLV-1-associated myelopathy, and the least was seen in multiple sclerosis, which fell below healthy controls. None of the CDR3 amino acid sequences found in expanded clones was shared across subjects. This suggests that the TCR-beta repertoires were private in all groups.

As for the cDNA, it was generated by 5'RACE with 10-nucleotide random UMIs. TCRdb re-called the 5' RACE reads through MiXCR, storing one row per CDR3 protein. In the table there are 55,000 to 80,000 distinct CDR3 sequences, roughly an eighth of which are singletons. CDR1 and CDR2 (germline): SGHTA, FQGNSA. The CDR3 has 13 residues. Time point: longitudinal time-point 1 (baseline). The study built unsorted libraries from 2 million PBMCs kept at -80 C. The chain joins TRBV7-2 to TRBJ2-5, with 8 bases identical to TRBD1. The TCR originated in a female donor with HTLV-1-associated myelopathy (HAM/TSP). Material for sequencing was PBMCs. The CDR3 region has the DNA TGTGTCAGCGTCAGGGGGCCGAATGAGACCCAGTACTTC. Translating gives CVSVRGPNETQYF.